Shown below are 31 T cell receptor beta chains from a single sample sequenced in a study of cytomegalovirus exposure and HLA in healthy donors. It was with 60 Vbeta and 13 Jbeta primers that the PCR ran. Measured with immunoSEQ multiplex PCR; TCRdb has only the in-frame clones, and not every one. The profile covers about 110,000 clones, with roughly 79% appearing a single time and roughly 8.2% taken by the ten largest. Input material: PBMCs. The receptors stem from a woman in her 50s in good health and CMV-seropositive.

This sequence joins TRBV5-1 and TRBJ1-2, with D unclear. V lost 5 bases to trimming and J lost 5 bases, with 13 bases between them. The length of the CDR3 is 13 residues. Germline lookup yields CDR1 SGHRS and CDR2 YFSETQ. In DNA form, the CDR3 reads TGCGCCAGCAGATCGACGGGAGGGTATGGCTACACCTTC. Amino acid sequence: CASRSTGGYGYTF.

The rearrangement uses TRBV6-5 and TRBJ2-7; 7 nucleotides line up with TRBD1. Trimming took 6 bases from V and 7 from J; bases not matched to a gene: 9. CDR1 is MNHEY and CDR2 is SVGAGI in the germline V gene. The CDR3 runs to 13 residues. CDR3 in DNA: TGTGCCAGCAGCTATACCACAGGGGAAGAGCAGTACTTC. This encodes CASSYTTGEEQYF.

The V gene is TRBV18, the J gene TRBJ2-1; D remains unclear. This CDR3 region has 13 residues. CDR1 and CDR2 from the germline V gene are KGHSH and LQKENI. V lost 4 bases, J lost 8 bases, and 12 bases lay in between. The DNA of the CDR3 is TGTGCCAGCTCACTAGGAGTCCTCGATGAGCAGTTCTTC. This gives the protein CASSLGVLDEQFF.

This CDR3 reads CASSLGALGGTDTQYF. The DNA for the CDR3 is TGTGCCAGCAGCTTAGGTGCGTTAGGAGGCACAGATACGCAGTATTTT. The V call is TRBV11-3, the J call TRBJ2-3; D gene ambiguous. The V end was cut by 1 base, the J end by 1 base, with 12 bases between. The CDR3 loop spans 16 amino acids. Per germline, CDR1 SGHNT and CDR2 YENEEA. Based on the CDR3 plus reference TRBV11-3 and TRBJ2-3, the full variable domain is EAGVVQSPRYKIIEKKQPVAFWCNPISGHNTLYWYLQNLGQGPELLIRYENEEAVDDSQLPKDRFSAERLKGVDSTLKIQPAELGDSAVYLCASSLGALGGTDTQYFGPGTRLTVL.

The chain joins TRBV5-6 to TRBJ2-2, with D unresolved. The CDR3 runs 14 residues. Germline-derived CDR1 and CDR2 are SGHDT and YYEEEE. Trimming left V 9 bases short and J 3 bases short, with 15 bases between. The CDR3 region is CATPEMVDTGELFF. Here the CDR3 DNA reads TGTGCCACCCCCGAGATGGTAGACACCGGGGAGCTGTTTTTT.

The chain joins TRBV13 to TRBJ2-1, with D possibly matching TRBD2 (6 bases). The V end lost 7 bases, the J end lost 2 bases, and 15 bases lay between the germline ends. This CDR3 has 15 amino acids. The germline CDR1 and CDR2 sequences are PRHDT and FYEKMQ (reference sequence). In DNA, the CDR3 is TGTGCCAGCATTCCTGGGGGGAACACCTACAATGAGCAGTTCTTC. Translation: CASIPGGNTYNEQFF.

The J gene is TRBJ2-4, the V gene TRBV15; D gene ambiguous. The V and J ends lost 3 bases and 0 bases respectively, with 6 bases between them. The CDR3 is 14 residues long. Per germline, CDR1 LNHNV and CDR2 YYDKDF (reference sequence). The CDR3 sequence: CATSRRLAKNIQYF. The DNA of the CDR3 is TGTGCCACCAGCAGGAGACTAGCCAAAAACATTCAGTACTTC.

The chain recombines TRBV7-9 with TRBJ2-3; TRBD1 might be the D (5 bases). The V and J ends lost 2 bases and 4 bases respectively, with 7 bases between them. The CDR3 consists of 13 residues. Per the germline V gene, CDR1 is SEHNR and CDR2 is FQNEAQ (reference sequence). The CDR3 nucleotides read TGTGCCAGCAGCTTATTGGGGCCAGATACGCAGTATTTT. It yields the protein CASSLLGPDTQYF. Full variable domain (remainder filled in from reference TRBV7-9 and TRBJ2-3): DTGVSQNPRHKITKRGQNVTFRCDPISEHNRLYWYRQTLGQGPEFLTYFQNEAQLEKSRLLSDRFSAERPKGSFSTLEIQRTEQGDSAMYLCASSLLGPDTQYFGPGTRLTVL.

The V and J genes are TRBV5-4 and TRBJ2-1; TRBD1 aligns across 9 bases. The junction had 6 bases not matched to a gene; V was cut back by 3 bases and J by 2 bases. The CDR3 loop spans 16 amino acids. Germline lookup yields CDR1 SGHNT and CDR2 YYREEE (reference sequence). This CDR3 is CASSSDRGRAYNEQFF. CDR3 coding DNA: TGTGCCAGCAGCTCAGACAGGGGGAGGGCCTACAATGAGCAGTTCTTC.

The chain has TRBV5-4 and TRBJ1-2, with D unresolved. The CDR3 is 13 residues long. From germline, CDR1 is SGHNT and CDR2 YYREEE (reference sequence). Trimming shortened V by 4 bases and J by 4 bases, and 11 bases separated the two germline ends. DNA of the CDR3: TGTGCCAGCAGCCAAGAGTCCCGCTATGGCTACACCTTC. Translation: CASSQESRYGYTF.

V and J are TRBV5-1 and TRBJ2-7, with D possibly being TRBD1 (5 bases). In germline, CDR1 is SGHRS, CDR2 YFSETQ. CDR3 size: 15 residues. Trimming removed 0 bases from V and 0 bases from J, with 10 bases in between. The CDR3: CASSLEQAGSYEQYF. Written as DNA, the CDR3 is TGCGCCAGCAGCTTGGAACAGGCTGGCTCCTACGAGCAGTACTTC.

The chain combines TRBV29-1 with TRBJ2-3; D is perhaps TRBD2 (5 bases). CDR1 and CDR2 from the germline V gene are SQVTM and ANQGSEA. The CDR3 is 15 residues long. The ends were cut back, 5 bases at V and 1 base at J, with 16 bases in the middle. CDR3: CSVQKWEPGTDTQYF. CDR3 nucleotide sequence: TGCAGCGTTCAGAAGTGGGAGCCCGGCACAGATACGCAGTATTTT.

The chain employs TRBV9 and TRBJ2-3, with TRBD2 as a possible D gene (5 bases). The CDR3 runs to 17 residues. The V and J ends lost 2 bases and 0 bases respectively, with 16 bases between them. Germline V gene sequence: CDR1 SGDLS, CDR2 YYNGEE. Here the CDR3 DNA reads TGTGCCAGCAGCGTCCTCGCCGGGGTCTCTAGCACAGATACGCAGTATTTT. It encodes CASSVLAGVSSTDTQYF.

The chain joins TRBV21-1 to TRBJ2-5; TRBD2, the D gene given by the table, was not confirmed from the DNA. The J call may be wrong; the DNA end is better matched by TRBJ2-7. TRBV21-1 is shown as a pseudogene. The CDR3 consists of 15 residues. The CDR3 protein is CASSKLAGVSYEQYF. The CDR3 coding sequence is TGTGCCAGCAGCAAACTAGCGGGGGTCTCCTACGAGCAGTACTTC.

This clone has at least ten counts. The chain employs TRBV10-2 and TRBJ1-2; TRBD1 might be the D (6 bases). Looked up from germline, CDR1 is WSHSY and CDR2 is SAAADI. Trimming left V 3 bases short and J 2 bases short, with 19 bases between. The CDR3 is made up of 17 amino acids. The CDR3 nucleotides are TGCGCCAGCAGTGAACAAGGACAGTTAGTGTCGAACTATGGCTACACCTTC. It specifies CASSEQGQLVSNYGYTF.

J is TRBJ1-1 and V is TRBV15; D possibly corresponds to TRBD1 (6 bases). Trimming took 6 bases from V and 4 from J, leaving 15 bases between them. The CDR3 length is 14 residues. The V gene's germline CDR1 is LNHNV and CDR2 YYDKDF (reference sequence). The CDR3 here is CATRDSMWSTEAFF. CDR3 coding DNA: TGTGCCACCAGGGACAGCATGTGGAGCACTGAAGCTTTCTTT.

The V call is TRBV18, the J call TRBJ2-7; 7 nucleotides agree with TRBD1. The CDR3 is 14 residues long. Germline-derived CDR1 and CDR2 are KGHSH and LQKENI. The ends lost 8 bases at V and 0 bases at J; junction bases unmatched: 7. The CDR3 DNA reads TGTGCCAGCACTCGGGACAGATACTCCTACGAGCAGTACTTC. This encodes CASTRDRYSYEQYF.

The V gene is TRBV5-1, the J gene TRBJ2-1; 11 positions match TRBD1. Trimming at V came to 5 bases and at J to 4 bases, leaving 5 bases not matched to a gene. This CDR3 spans 15 amino acids. Germline V lookup: CDR1 SGHRS, CDR2 YFSETQ. The chain's CDR3 is CASRDRGRGYNEQFF. Here the CDR3 DNA reads TGCGCCAGCAGGGACAGGGGGCGAGGATACAATGAGCAGTTCTTC.

This clone has only a few counts. A much larger clone differs by one base, so this may be a read error. The chain has TRBV4-2 and TRBJ2-1; 7 nucleotides agree with TRBD1. Germline loops: CDR1 LGHNA, CDR2 YNFKEQ. J lost 4 bases, V lost 3 bases, and 3 bases had no gene match. This CDR3 is 14 amino acids long. CDR3 sequence: CASSQRGPYNEQFF. CDR3 nucleotide sequence: TGTGCCAGCAGCCAGAGGGGGCCTTACAATGAGCAGTTCTTC.

This chain connects TRBV6-5 to TRBJ1-3; no clear D. CDR1 is MNHEY, CDR2 SVGAGI, per germline. This CDR3 is built from 14 residues. V dropped 6 bases and J dropped 0 bases, with 9 bases sitting between them. CDR3 protein: CASRLRGSGNTIYF. The CDR3 DNA reads as TGTGCCAGCAGGCTCCGGGGCTCTGGAAACACCATATATTTT.

This chain links TRBV5-5 with TRBJ1-5; tentative D call: TRBD1 (6 bases). The V end was cut by 2 bases, the J end by 3 bases, with 15 bases between. CDR3 length: 16 amino acids. Germline V CDR1 and CDR2: SGHKS, YYEKEE (reference sequence). The CDR3 DNA follows: TGTGCCAGCAGCTTCAATGCAGGGGCCCCCAATCAGCCCCAGCATTTT. It is translated as CASSFNAGAPNQPQHF. Drawing the rest from reference TRBV5-5 and TRBJ1-5, the complete variable domain is DAGVTQSPTHLIKTRGQQVTLRCSPISGHKSVSWYQQVLGQGPQFIFQYYEKEERGRGNFPDRFSARQFPNYSSELNVNALLLGDSALYLCASSFNAGAPNQPQHFGDGTRLSIL.

The J gene is TRBJ2-5, the V gene TRBV27; 8 positions agree with TRBD2. Germline loops: CDR1 MNHEY, CDR2 SMNVEV (reference sequence). CDR3 length equals 15 residues. With 2 bases clipped from V and 4 bases from J, the junction kept 6 bases outside the gene matches. The CDR3 sequence is CASSLGLAGIETQYF. CDR3 sequence (DNA): TGTGCCAGCAGTTTAGGGTTAGCGGGAATAGAGACCCAGTACTTC.

The chain couples TRBV7-9 to TRBJ1-5; 8 bases are shared with TRBD1. Trimming took 5 bases from V and 4 from J; bases not matched to a gene: 7. This CDR3 region has 15 residues. From germline, CDR1 is SEHNR and CDR2 FQNEAQ (reference sequence). The CDR3 loop reads CASSATGDGNQPQHF. CDR3 DNA sequence: TGTGCCAGCAGCGCGACAGGGGACGGGAATCAGCCCCAGCATTTT.

The rearrangement uses TRBV9 and TRBJ2-1; D gene ambiguous. The V and J ends lost 0 bases and 9 bases respectively, with 13 bases between them. Germline loops: CDR1 SGDLS, CDR2 YYNGEE. CDR3 size: 14 residues. This chain's CDR3 is CASSVVVGRSEQFF. DNA of the CDR3: TGTGCCAGCAGCGTAGTGGTGGGCCGCAGTGAGCAGTTCTTC. Filled out from reference TRBV9 and TRBJ2-1, the complete variable domain reads DSGVTQTPKHLITATGQRVTLRCSPRSGDLSVYWYQQSLDQGLQFLIQYYNGEERAKGNILERFSAQQFPDLHSELNLSSLELGDSALYFCASSVVVGRSEQFFGPGTRLTVL.

This chain uses TRBV6-6 with TRBJ1-2, with a possible D match to TRBD1 (5 bases). Per the germline V gene, CDR1 is MNHNY and CDR2 is SVGAGI (reference sequence). The CDR3 has 13 amino acids. V was cut by 6 bases and J by 2 bases, with 10 bases left in between. CDR3 in amino acids: CASSPGGNYGYTF. DNA of the CDR3: TGTGCCAGCAGCCCCGGGGGGAACTATGGCTACACCTTC.

The rearrangement links TRBV7-2 to TRBJ2-7, with TRBD2 matching over 13 bases. Trimming took 3 bases from V and 4 from J; bases not matched to a gene: 0. The germline gives CDR1 SGHTA, CDR2 FQGNSA. This CDR3 is 14 amino acids long. The CDR3 DNA follows: TGTGCCAGCAGCTTGGGACTAGCGGGGTACGAGCAGTACTTC. This encodes CASSLGLAGYEQYF.

This clone was recorded a few times. The genes are TRBV4-1 and TRBJ1-2; TRBD1 matches 11 bases. The germline V gene encodes CDR1 MGHRA and CDR2 YSYEKL. The V segment lost 1 base and the J segment 1 base; nucleotides outside the gene matches: 2. This CDR3 has 16 residues. Here the CDR3 reads CASSQVGTGGNYGYTF. For the CDR3, the DNA is TGCGCCAGCAGCCAAGTGGGGACAGGGGGTAACTATGGCTACACCTTC.

For this clone: One junction end disagrees with the germline gene, perhaps due to a read error. This rearrangement joins TRBV18 to TRBJ2-4; 8 bases fit TRBD1. This CDR3 has 15 amino acids. CDR1 and CDR2 from the germline V gene are KGHSH and LQKENI. CDR3 coding DNA: TGTGCCAGCTCACGGACAGGGTCATCCAAAAACAGTCAGTACTTC. Its protein product is CASSRTGSSKNSQYF. Using reference TRBV18 and TRBJ2-4 for the parts outside the CDR3, the full variable domain is NAGVMQNPRHLVRRRGQEARLRCSPMKGHSHVYWYRQLPEEGLKFMVYLQKENIIDESGMPKERFSAEFPKEGPSILRIQQVVRGDSAAYFCASSRTGSSKNSQYFGAGTRLSVL.

The chain links TRBV2 to TRBJ2-7; D is undetermined. There are 11 residues in the CDR3. V lost 6 bases and J lost 6, with 9 bases in between. Germline-derived CDR1 and CDR2 are SNHLY and FYNNEI. This CDR3 reads CASRFLSEQYF. DNA for the CDR3: TGTGCCAGCAGGTTTCTCTCCGAGCAGTACTTC.

The chain uses TRBV21-1 and TRBJ2-7; TRBD1, the D gene given by the table, was not confirmed from the DNA. TRBV21-1 has pseudogene status. CDR3 length: 13 residues. The CDR3 nucleotides are TGTGCCAGATTCGACAGGGAATCCTACGAGCAGTACTTC. Encoded protein: CARFDRESYEQYF.

The chain links TRBV19 to TRBJ2-7; D unclear. Trimming shortened V by 0 bases and J by 1 base, and 7 bases separated the two germline ends. Germline CDR1 is LNHDA and CDR2 is SQIVND (reference sequence). This CDR3 contains 14 residues. The CDR3: CASSIEVGSYEQYF. CDR3 coding DNA: TGTGCCAGTAGTATAGAAGTCGGTTCCTACGAGCAGTACTTC. Based on the CDR3 plus reference TRBV19 and TRBJ2-7, the full variable domain is DGGITQSPKYLFRKEGQNVTLSCEQNLNHDAMYWYRQDPGQGLRLIYYSQIVNDFQKGDIAEGYSVSREKKESFPLTVTSAQKNPTAFYLCASSIEVGSYEQYFGPGTRLTVT.